The 21 T cell receptor beta chains in this list originate from one sample, sequenced in a study of blood T cell repertoires in COVID-19. Using immunoSEQ multiplex PCR, the repertoire was profiled, and TCRdb retains in-frame clones only, with some absent. The sample consists of approximately 210,000 clones, under 90% of them appearing once. The sample comprised peripheral blood. These receptors were collected from a human donor in a cohort sampled during active COVID-19.

The chain is built from TRBV15 and TRBJ1-6; D possibly corresponds to TRBD1 (5 bases). Germline loops: CDR1 LNHNV, CDR2 YYDKDF (reference sequence). The germline V and J ends were trimmed by 0 bases and 7 bases, with 7 bases remaining between them. The CDR3 has 14 residues. The CDR3 protein is CATSRDRANSPLHF. CDR3 in DNA: TGTGCCACCAGCAGAGACAGGGCCAATTCACCCCTCCACTTT.

As DNA, the CDR3 is TGTGCCAGCAGCTTAGGTCACCTCGGGAGGCGCAATGAGCAGTTCTTC. Translated: CASSLGHLGRRNEQFF. V is TRBV7-9 and J is TRBJ2-1; TRBD2 matches 7 bases. CDR3 length equals 16 residues. Germline assignment: CDR1 SEHNR and CDR2 FQNEAQ (reference sequence). V shed 1 base, J shed 6 bases, and the junction held 9 bases outside the gene matches.

This clone occurred once. This chain uses TRBV13 with TRBJ2-3; possibly TRBD1 for D (6 bases). The CDR3 extends over 15 amino acids. Germline CDR1 and CDR2: PRHDT and FYEKMQ (reference sequence). Trimming removed 5 bases at V and 8 bases at J, with 20 bases between. CDR3 coding DNA: TGTGCCAGCAGCGCGGACAGCAGAACCCTATTTACGCAGTATTTT. Its translation is CASSADSRTLFTQYF.

The chain employs TRBV14 and TRBJ1-2, with D hard to call. Germline values: CDR1 SGHDN, CDR2 FVKESK. Trimming shortened V by 4 bases and J by 0 bases, and 9 bases separated the two germline ends. This CDR3 contains 14 residues. The CDR3 loop reads CASSPRLSNYGYTF. The CDR3 DNA follows: TGTGCCAGCAGCCCCAGACTTTCTAACTATGGCTACACCTTC. Full variable domain (missing parts from reference TRBV14 and TRBJ1-2): EAGVTQFPSHSVIEKGQTVTLRCDPISGHDNLYWYRRVMGKEIKFLLHFVKESKQDESGMPNNRFLAERTGGTYSTLKVQPAELEDSGVYFCASSPRLSNYGYTFGSGTRLTVV.

The J gene is TRBJ2-7, the V gene TRBV7-7, with TRBD1 identical over 8 bases. Losses at the gene ends were 6 bases for V and 3 bases for J; bases not matched to a gene: 10. Germline loops: CDR1 SSHAT, CDR2 FNYEAQ (reference sequence). The CDR3 runs 15 residues. The chain's CDR3 is CASSQQPGTGYEQYF. The CDR3 DNA is TGTGCCAGCAGTCAACAACCCGGGACAGGCTACGAGCAGTACTTC.

The rearrangement joins TRBV19 to TRBJ1-1; D is perhaps TRBD1 (6 bases). Germline CDR1 reads LNHDA; CDR2 reads SQIVND (reference sequence). The CDR3 extends over 17 amino acids. Between the trimmed V and J ends, which lost 6 bases and 5 bases, there was a span of 25 bases. The CDR3 nucleotides are TGTGCCAGTAGCCCCCCGGGACACATCCTCCGAGTGACTGAAGCTTTCTTT. Translated: CASSPPGHILRVTEAFF.

This clone was counted many times. This chain connects TRBV2 to TRBJ1-4; TRBD1 matches 10 bases. Trimming removed 6 bases from V and 0 bases from J; junction bases left unmatched: 4. The CDR3 length is 16 residues. CDR1 is SNHLY and CDR2 is FYNNEI in the germline V gene. The CDR3 DNA is TGTGCCAGCAGCCCCGGGACAGGGGCAACTAATGAAAAACTGTTTTTT. It yields the protein CASSPGTGATNEKLFF.

This clone was observed once. The J gene is TRBJ2-7, the V gene TRBV6-4; 8 nucleotides match TRBD2. The CDR3 covers 13 residues. From germline, CDR1 is MRHNA and CDR2 SNTAGT. Trimming cost V 4 bases and J 4 bases; bases outside gene matches: 3. CDR3 nucleotides: TGTGCCAGCAGTGGGACTAGCTGGTACGAGCAGTACGTC. Encoded protein: CASSGTSWYEQYV.

The chain employs TRBV19 and TRBJ1-5, with D unresolved. The CDR3 is made up of 13 amino acids. Per the germline V gene, CDR1 is LNHDA and CDR2 is SQIVND (reference sequence). The germline V and J ends were trimmed by 5 bases and 0 bases, with 5 bases remaining between them. CDR3 region: CASSFSSNQPQHF. The CDR3 region has the DNA TGTGCCAGTAGTTTCAGTAGCAATCAGCCCCAGCATTTT.

The chain joins TRBV15 to TRBJ2-5; tentatively, D is TRBD1 (6 bases). Germline lookup yields CDR1 LNHNV and CDR2 YYDKDF (reference sequence). The CDR3 spans 14 residues. The ends were cut back, 0 bases at V and 7 bases at J, with 12 bases in the middle. The CDR3 bases are TGTGCCACCAGCAGAGAGAACAGGGTGGCGACCCAGTACTTC. Protein product: CATSRENRVATQYF.

The rearrangement uses TRBV19 and TRBJ1-1; 8 bases match TRBD1. CDR1 LNHDA and CDR2 SQIVND come from the germline V gene (reference sequence). The CDR3 is 15 amino acids. The V and J ends lost 1 base and 7 bases, in that order; junction bases with no gene match: 8. DNA of the CDR3: TGTGCCAGTAGTATAGGTGGCAGGGGGCAAATTGAAGCTTTCTTT. It codes for CASSIGGRGQIEAFF.

In this sample, this clone turned up a few times. This chain links TRBV3-1 (or the pseudogene TRBV3-2) with TRBJ1-3; D call uncertain. The CDR3 consists of 14 residues. V lost 1 base to trimming and J lost 6 bases, with 10 bases between them. CDR1 and CDR2 from the germline V gene are LGHDT and YNNKEL (reference sequence). The CDR3 sequence is CASSQAGRANTIYF. CDR3 coding DNA: TGTGCCAGCAGCCAAGCCGGGAGGGCAAACACCATATATTTT.

The chain is built from TRBV3-1 (or the pseudogene TRBV3-2) and TRBJ1-6; D gene ambiguous. The CDR3 is 16 residues long. Germline CDR1 is LGHDT and CDR2 is YNNKEL (reference sequence). Trimming removed 1 base from V and 3 bases from J, with 10 bases in between. The CDR3 protein is CASSQVPVLYNSPLHF. The CDR3 DNA reads TGTGCCAGCAGCCAAGTACCAGTTCTCTATAATTCACCCCTCCACTTT.

The sample holds a few counts of this clone. The chain recombines TRBV7-2 with TRBJ2-7, with 13 bases fitting TRBD2. Germline V CDR1 and CDR2: SGHTA, FQGNSA. The CDR3 extends over 15 amino acids. V lost 5 bases, J lost 3 bases, and 4 bases stayed unmatched. The CDR3 region has the DNA TGTGCCAGCAGCCTGCGGACTAGCGGGAGCTACGAGCAGTACTTC. This sequence encodes CASSLRTSGSYEQYF.

The chain recombines TRBV5-1 with TRBJ1-2, with unresolved D. Trimming cost V 1 base and J 4 bases, with 11 bases left between them. The CDR3 contains 14 residues. From germline, CDR1 is SGHRS and CDR2 YFSETQ. Here the CDR3 DNA reads TGCGCCAGCAGCTTGTGGCAGTCTTTCTATGGCTACACCTTC. This codes for CASSLWQSFYGYTF.

The table lists this clone with a count of one. The chain uses TRBV7-2 and TRBJ2-1; 10 bases align to TRBD2. Germline loops: CDR1 SGHTA, CDR2 FQGNSA. Unmatched junction bases numbered 5, after V lost 5 bases and J lost 4 bases. The CDR3 contains 15 residues. The CDR3: CASSPSGSGYNEQFF. In DNA, the CDR3 is TGTGCCAGCAGCCCTAGCGGGAGTGGGTACAATGAGCAGTTCTTC.

This rearrangement joins TRBV7-2 to TRBJ2-7, with 8 bases that match TRBD2. Germline V gene lookup returns CDR1 SGHTA and CDR2 FQGNSA. The CDR3 has 15 amino acids. The junction had 8 bases not matched to a gene; V was cut back by 4 bases and J by 3 bases. The CDR3 DNA is TGTGCCAGCAGCTCTACTAGCGGATTATTCTACGAGCAGTACTTC. Amino acids: CASSSTSGLFYEQYF.

The chain has TRBV24-1 and TRBJ1-5, with D unclear. V lost 7 bases and J 8 bases, leaving 11 bases between the germline ends. Germline lookup yields CDR1 KGHDR and CDR2 SFDVKD. The CDR3 totals 12 residues. As DNA, the CDR3 is TGTGCCACCAGCTCGGGTGTGGAGCCCCAGCATTTT. Translating it yields CATSSGVEPQHF.

This rearrangement joins TRBV27 to TRBJ1-4; D is perhaps TRBD1 (6 bases). This CDR3 is built from 15 residues. The V gene's germline CDR1 is MNHEY and CDR2 SMNVEV (reference sequence). Trimming took 5 bases from V and 2 from J, leaving 12 bases between them. The DNA of the CDR3 is TGTGCCAGCAGTAATCAGGGGTGGACTAATGAAAAACTGTTTTTT. Amino acid sequence: CASSNQGWTNEKLFF.

The rearrangement joins TRBV29-1 to TRBJ2-7; TRBD1 agrees at 8 bases. The CDR3 spans 11 residues. Looked up from germline, CDR1 is SQVTM and CDR2 is ANQGSEA. The junction had 4 bases not matched to a gene; V was cut back by 7 bases and J by 5 bases. In nucleotides, the CDR3 is TGCAGCGGTCAGGGGGCCCACGAGCAGTACTTC. It specifies CSGQGAHEQYF.

This sequence joins TRBV7-9 and TRBJ2-7; D is possibly TRBD1 (7 bases). Germline V lookup: CDR1 SEHNR, CDR2 FQNEAQ (reference sequence). V was shortened by 4 bases and J by 3 bases, with 13 bases between the two germline ends. This CDR3 has 14 amino acids. The CDR3 spells CASSWGDSLYEQYF. Written as DNA, the CDR3 is TGTGCCAGCAGCTGGGGGGACAGCCTCTACGAGCAGTACTTC.